These 14 T cell receptor beta chains share one sample of origin, sequenced in a study of radiotherapy plus CTLA-4 blockade in lung cancer. The method was immunoSEQ multiplex PCR; TCRdb's version includes in-frame clones alone and lacks a portion of them. The table includes about 25,000 clones, around 71% detected once. This specimen was peripheral blood, taken from a patient treated with radiotherapy plus ipilimumab. The receptor source for this set is a human donor with non-small cell lung cancer whose response to radiotherapy plus ipilimumab could not be evaluated.

The genes are TRBV5-1 and TRBJ2-7; 9 bases fit TRBD1. V shed 0 bases, J shed 4 bases, and the junction held 5 bases outside the gene matches. The germline CDR1 and CDR2 sequences are SGHRS and YFSETQ. There are 15 residues in the CDR3. DNA of the CDR3: TGCGCCAGCAGCTTGGCCGGGGGACAGGGATACGAGCAGTACTTC. It yields the protein CASSLAGGQGYEQYF.

The rearrangement joins TRBV6-5 to TRBJ2-7; 11 positions agree with TRBD1. Losses at the gene ends were 2 bases for V and 3 bases for J; bases not matched to a gene: 6. This CDR3 is built from 16 residues. Germline CDR1 is MNHEY and CDR2 is SVGAGI. The chain's CDR3 is CASSYALGTGGYEQYF. The DNA for the CDR3 is TGTGCCAGCAGTTACGCCTTGGGGACAGGGGGCTACGAGCAGTACTTC.

This chain joins TRBV7-9 and TRBJ2-3; 8 bases align to TRBD2. The germline V gene has CDR1 SEHNR and CDR2 FQNEAQ (reference sequence). The V segment lost 5 bases and the J segment 0 bases; nucleotides outside the gene matches: 7. This CDR3 has 16 amino acids. The CDR3 nucleotides are TGTGCCAGCAGCCCCGGGAGGGGCGGTAGCACAGATACGCAGTATTTT. As protein: CASSPGRGGSTDTQYF.

The chain employs TRBV7-2 and TRBJ2-4; D is perhaps TRBD2 (6 bases). CDR1 and CDR2 (germline): SGHTA, FQGNSA. There are 16 residues in the CDR3. Trimming cost V 6 bases and J 6 bases, with 21 bases left between them. The DNA for the CDR3 is TGTGCCAGCAGTTTTAAGGCCTCTAGCGACCTAAACATTCAGTACTTC. This codes for CASSFKASSDLNIQYF.

V usage is TRBV18 and J usage is TRBJ2-2, with 8 bases fitting TRBD2. Germline-derived CDR1 and CDR2 are KGHSH and LQKENI. The V gene end was trimmed by 4 bases and the J gene end by 4 bases; junction bases not matched to a gene: 2. The CDR3 runs 14 residues. CDR3 nucleotide sequence: TGTGCCAGCTCACTTAGCGGGGTCACCGGGGAGCTGTTTTTT. It codes for CASSLSGVTGELFF.

The CDR3 is CASSLDMSYTF. The CDR3 nucleotides are TGTGCCAGCAGCCTTGACATGTCCTACACCTTC. This chain joins TRBV6-1 and TRBJ1-2; D remains ambiguous. This CDR3 has 11 amino acids. Germline lookup yields CDR1 MNHNS and CDR2 SASEGT. Trimming stripped 6 bases from V and 10 bases from J, with 12 bases between.

The genes are TRBV5-1 and TRBJ2-3, with D possibly matching TRBD1 (5 bases). V was cut by 3 bases and J by 2 bases, with 10 bases left in between. Germline CDR1 SGHRS, CDR2 YFSETQ. This CDR3 has 14 amino acids. As DNA, the CDR3 is TGCGCCAGCAGCTCCCGACAGCTCACAGATACGCAGTATTTT. Translating gives CASSSRQLTDTQYF.

This rearrangement joins TRBV4-3 to TRBJ2-3, with TRBD2 matching 7 bases. V shed 2 bases, J shed 6 bases, and the junction held 8 bases outside the gene matches. The CDR3 extends over 15 amino acids. Germline assignment: CDR1 LGHNA and CDR2 YSLEER. The CDR3 DNA sequence: TGCGCCAGCAGCCAATCGACAGCCGGGGGGGATACGCAGTATTTT. This codes for CASSQSTAGGDTQYF.

The chain joins TRBV6-5 to TRBJ2-7, with 7 bases fitting TRBD1. V was clipped by 0 bases and J by 5 bases; unmatched bases: 7. The CDR3 runs to 15 residues. From germline, CDR1 is MNHEY and CDR2 SVGAGI. The DNA of the CDR3 is TGTGCCAGCAGTTACTCGCCGGGACAGAAGCACGAGCAGTACTTC. Its translation is CASSYSPGQKHEQYF.

The chain couples TRBV5-1 to TRBJ1-5, with D perhaps matching TRBD1 (6 bases). V lost 4 bases to trimming and J lost 3 bases, with 11 bases between them. CDR3 length: 14 amino acids. Per germline, CDR1 SGHRS and CDR2 YFSETQ. The chain's CDR3 is CASSPGHLNQPQHF. The CDR3, as DNA: TGCGCCAGCAGCCCGGGACACCTCAATCAGCCCCAGCATTTT.

The sample holds a few counts of this clone. CDR3 in amino acids: CASSLAGLAREFF. As DNA, the CDR3 is TGTGCCAGCAGTTTAGCGGGACTAGCGAGGGAGTTCTTC. The chain uses TRBV27 and TRBJ2-1, with 10 nucleotides matching TRBD2. Trimming cost V 2 bases and J 14 bases; bases outside gene matches: 6. This CDR3 contains 13 residues. In germline, CDR1 is MNHEY, CDR2 SMNVEV (reference sequence).

This clone has only a few counts. This chain uses TRBV30 with TRBJ2-7; tentatively, D is TRBD1 (6 bases). Germline lookup yields CDR1 GTSNPN and CDR2 SVGIG (reference sequence). The CDR3 is made up of 15 amino acids. The V and J ends lost 0 bases and 0 bases respectively, with 12 bases between them. The CDR3 bases are TGTGCCTGGAGTGTACGACAGGCCCTCTCCTACGAGCAGTACTTC. Protein sequence: CAWSVRQALSYEQYF.

This chain links TRBV19 with TRBJ1-5; D is possibly TRBD1 (5 bases). Germline-derived CDR1 and CDR2 are LNHDA and SQIVND (reference sequence). The V and J ends lost 6 bases and 5 bases respectively, with 17 bases between them. The CDR3 sequence is 15 residues long. The CDR3 nucleotides read TGTGCCAGTAGCCCCGGGACTTTGACTTATCAGCCCCAGCATTTT. This sequence encodes CASSPGTLTYQPQHF.

This clone occurred a few times. The CDR3 sequence: CASSLAYRRSTDTQYF. DNA of the CDR3: TGTGCCAGCAGCTTAGCTTACAGGCGATCCACAGATACGCAGTATTTT. The chain joins TRBV7-2 to TRBJ2-3, with D possibly matching TRBD1 (5 bases). In germline, CDR1 is SGHTA, CDR2 FQGNSA. The V and J ends lost 0 bases and 2 bases respectively, with 12 bases between them. CDR3 length: 16 residues.